This TCR beta chain was sequenced in a study of blood T cell repertoires in COVID-19. Study as a whole: Spain, Italy and the United States supplied samples that represented acute and convalescent COVID-19. Sources were T cells, B-cell-depleted T cells, or PBMCs; the material itself was cDNA or gDNA.

This CDR3 comprises 15 residues. CDR1 and CDR2 from the germline V gene are SGHRS and YFSETQ. The V segment lost 5 bases and the J segment 1 base; nucleotides outside the gene matches: 4. Original analysis: How many nucleated cells were present was estimated from reference gene primer amplification. Libraries were prepared by immunoSEQ multiplex PCR; TCRdb keeps only in-frame clonotypes and omits some of them. Clone size and the V and J calls come from that table; the DNA yielded D and trimming. In the table there are more than 85,000 clones, around four fifths of which are singletons. The sample taken for sequencing was peripheral blood. The V and J genes are TRBV5-1 and TRBJ2-1; TRBD2 matches 9 bases. The TCR comes from a woman aged 55-69 years with acute or convalescent COVID-19. In DNA, the CDR3 is TGCGCCAGCAGTGCGGGACTAGCTTCCTACAATGAGCAGTTCTTC. This translates into CASSAGLASYNEQFF.